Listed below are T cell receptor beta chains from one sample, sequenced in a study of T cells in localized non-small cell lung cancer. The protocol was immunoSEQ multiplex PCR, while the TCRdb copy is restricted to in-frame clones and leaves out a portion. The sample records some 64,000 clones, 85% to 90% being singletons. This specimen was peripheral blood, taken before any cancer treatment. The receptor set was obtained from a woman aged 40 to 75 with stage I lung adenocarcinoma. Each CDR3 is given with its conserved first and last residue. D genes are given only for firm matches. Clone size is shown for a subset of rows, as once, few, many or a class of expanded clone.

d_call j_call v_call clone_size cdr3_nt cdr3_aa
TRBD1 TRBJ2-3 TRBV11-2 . TGTGCCAGCAGCTCCAGGGGGACAGATACGCAGTATTTT CASSSRGTDTQYF
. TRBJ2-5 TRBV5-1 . TGCGCCAGCAGGGGCACTTGGCAAGAGACCCAGTACTTC CASRGTWQETQYF
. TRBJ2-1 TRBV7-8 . TGTGCCAGCAGCCTTGGGACGCCCTCCTACAATGAGCAGTTCTTC CASSLGTPSYNEQFF
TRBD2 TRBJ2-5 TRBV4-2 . TGTGCCAGCAGCCAAGGCGTCCTTAGTAGCGGGGAGGAGACCCAGTACTTC CASSQGVLSSGEETQYF
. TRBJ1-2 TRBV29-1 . TGCAGCGCCGTCGGCAGGGGCTATGGCTACACCTTC CSAVGRGYGYTF
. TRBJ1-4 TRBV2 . TGTGCCAGCAGTGACACCTCCGGGGGTGAAAAACTGTTTTTT CASSDTSGGEKLFF
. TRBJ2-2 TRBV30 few TGTGCCTGGAGTGTACATACAGACACCGGGGAGCTGTTTTTT CAWSVHTDTGELFF
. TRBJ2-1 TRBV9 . TGTGCCAGCAGCGAGACTTCTCACTTTTCCAATGAGCAGTTCTTC CASSETSHFSNEQFF
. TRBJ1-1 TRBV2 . TGTGCTACGGGGGTCAGGTACACTGAAGCTTTCTTT CATGVRYTEAFF
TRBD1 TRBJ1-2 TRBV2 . TGTGCCAGCAGAATATTGGGACAGGGAAGCTACACCTTC CASRILGQGSYTF
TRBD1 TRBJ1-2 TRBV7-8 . TGTGCCAGCAGCTCAAGAGGACAGGGGGACTATGGCTACACCTTC CASSSRGQGDYGYTF
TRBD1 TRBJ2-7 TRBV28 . TGTGCCAGCAGGTGGGACAGCTCCTACGAGCAGTACTTC CASRWDSSYEQYF
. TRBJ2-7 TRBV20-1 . TGCAGTGTATTGGATCTTTACGAGCAGTACTTC CSVLDLYEQYF
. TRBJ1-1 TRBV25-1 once TGTGCCAGCAGGACATTATCGTGGACTGAAGCTTTCTTT CASRTLSWTEAFF
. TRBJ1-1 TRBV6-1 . TGTGCCAGCAAACTACATAACACTGAAGCTTTCTTT CASKLHNTEAFF
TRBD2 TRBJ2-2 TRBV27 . TGTGCCAGCGCACGAGGGACTAGCGGGCCGGAACGGAACACCGGGGAGCTGTTTTTT CASARGTSGPERNTGELFF
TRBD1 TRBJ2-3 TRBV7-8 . TGTGCCAGCAGCTTTCAACAGGGGGTTAAGACAGATACGCAGTATTTT CASSFQQGVKTDTQYF
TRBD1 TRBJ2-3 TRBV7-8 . TGTGCCAGCAGTAAAGGACAGGGCCCAGATACGCAGTATTTT CASSKGQGPDTQYF
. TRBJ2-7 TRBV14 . TGTGCCAGCAGCCAAGATAACGGATACGAGCAGTACTTC CASSQDNGYEQYF